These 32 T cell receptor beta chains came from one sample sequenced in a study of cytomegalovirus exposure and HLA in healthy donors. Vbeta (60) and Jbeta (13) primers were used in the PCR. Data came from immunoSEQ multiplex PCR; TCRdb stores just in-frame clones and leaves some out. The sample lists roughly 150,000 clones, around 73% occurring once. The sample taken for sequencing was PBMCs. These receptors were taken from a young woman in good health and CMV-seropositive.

CDR3 bases: TGTGCCAGTTCTACGGTCTCTGGAAACACCATATATTTT. Protein product: CASSTVSGNTIYF. The rearrangement links TRBV6-5 to TRBJ1-3, with D uncertain. The V end lost 9 bases, the J end lost 0 bases, and 9 bases lay between the germline ends. This CDR3 region has 13 residues. CDR1 MNHEY and CDR2 SVGAGI come from the germline V gene.

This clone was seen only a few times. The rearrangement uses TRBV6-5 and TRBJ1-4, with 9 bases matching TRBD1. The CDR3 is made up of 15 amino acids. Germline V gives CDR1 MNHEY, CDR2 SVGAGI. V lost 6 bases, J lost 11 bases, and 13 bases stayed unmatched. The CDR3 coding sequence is TGTGCCAGCAGGAGTAACACAGGGGGCGCGGAGAAACTGTTTTTT. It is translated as CASRSNTGGAEKLFF.

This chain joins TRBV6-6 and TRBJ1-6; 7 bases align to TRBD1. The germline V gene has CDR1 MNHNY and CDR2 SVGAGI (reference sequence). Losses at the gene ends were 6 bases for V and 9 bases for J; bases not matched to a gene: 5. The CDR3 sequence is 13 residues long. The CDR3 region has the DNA TGTGCCAGCAGACAGGGGATAAGTTCACCCCTCCACTTT. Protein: CASRQGISSPLHF.

The CDR3 region has the DNA TGTGCCAGCAGCCCAAACCATCCAGGATCCAACACTGAAGCTTTCTTT. Protein sequence: CASSPNHPGSNTEAFF. V gene TRBV5-4 combines with J gene TRBJ1-1; D call uncertain. CDR1 is SGHNT, CDR2 YYREEE, per germline (reference sequence). The ends were cut back, 4 bases at V and 2 bases at J, with 18 bases in the middle. The CDR3 spans 16 residues.

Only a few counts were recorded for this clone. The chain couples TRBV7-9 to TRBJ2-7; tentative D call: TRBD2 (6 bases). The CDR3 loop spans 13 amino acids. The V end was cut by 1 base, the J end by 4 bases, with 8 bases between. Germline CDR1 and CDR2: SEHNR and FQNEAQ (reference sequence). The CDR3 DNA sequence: TGTGCCAGCAGCTTAGGGGAGGTTTACGAGCAGTACTTC. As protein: CASSLGEVYEQYF.

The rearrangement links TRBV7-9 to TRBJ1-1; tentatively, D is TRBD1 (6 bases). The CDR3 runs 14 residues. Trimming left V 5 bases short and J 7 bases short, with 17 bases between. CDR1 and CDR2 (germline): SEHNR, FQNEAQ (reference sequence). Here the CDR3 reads CASSPDEGRGEAFF. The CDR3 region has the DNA TGTGCCAGCAGCCCCGATGAGGGCAGGGGTGAAGCTTTCTTT. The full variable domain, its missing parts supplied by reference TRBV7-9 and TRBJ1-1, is DTGVSQNPRHKITKRGQNVTFRCDPISEHNRLYWYRQTLGQGPEFLTYFQNEAQLEKSRLLSDRFSAERPKGSFSTLEIQRTEQGDSAMYLCASSPDEGRGEAFFGQGTRLTVV.

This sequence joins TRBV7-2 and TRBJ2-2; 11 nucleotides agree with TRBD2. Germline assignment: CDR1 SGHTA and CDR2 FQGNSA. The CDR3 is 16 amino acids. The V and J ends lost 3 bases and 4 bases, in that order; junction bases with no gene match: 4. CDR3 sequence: CASSFASGGFTGELFF. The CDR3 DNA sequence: TGTGCCAGCAGCTTCGCTAGCGGGGGGTTCACCGGGGAGCTGTTTTTT.

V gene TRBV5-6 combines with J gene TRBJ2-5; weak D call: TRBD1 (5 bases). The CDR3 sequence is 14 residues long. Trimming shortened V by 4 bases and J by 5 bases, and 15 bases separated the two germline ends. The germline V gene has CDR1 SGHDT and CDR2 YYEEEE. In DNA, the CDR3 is TGTGCCAGCAGCCGAGCAGGGAATTCGGAGACCCAGTACTTC. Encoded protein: CASSRAGNSETQYF.

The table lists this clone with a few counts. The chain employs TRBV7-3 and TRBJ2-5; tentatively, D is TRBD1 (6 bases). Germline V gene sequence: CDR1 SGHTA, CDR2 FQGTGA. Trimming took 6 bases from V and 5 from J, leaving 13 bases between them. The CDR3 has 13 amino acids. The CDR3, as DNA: TGTGCCAGCAGTGAACAGGGTGGGGAGACCCAGTACTTC. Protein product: CASSEQGGETQYF.

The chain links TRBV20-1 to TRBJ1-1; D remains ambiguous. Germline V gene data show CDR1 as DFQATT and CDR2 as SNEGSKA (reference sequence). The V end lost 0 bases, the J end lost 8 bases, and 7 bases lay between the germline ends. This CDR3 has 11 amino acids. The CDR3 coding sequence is TGCAGTGCTAGAGATCGCGCCGAAGCTTTCTTT. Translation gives CSARDRAEAFF.

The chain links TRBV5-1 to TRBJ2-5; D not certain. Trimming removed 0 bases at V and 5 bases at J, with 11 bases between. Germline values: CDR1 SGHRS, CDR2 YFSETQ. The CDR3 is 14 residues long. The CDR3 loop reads CASSLATGLETQYF. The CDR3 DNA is TGCGCCAGCAGCTTGGCAACGGGTTTGGAGACCCAGTACTTC.

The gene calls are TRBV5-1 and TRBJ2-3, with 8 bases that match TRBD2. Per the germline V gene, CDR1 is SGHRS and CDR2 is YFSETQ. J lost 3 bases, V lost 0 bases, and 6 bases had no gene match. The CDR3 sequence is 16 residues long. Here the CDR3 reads CASSLAGRVMTDTQYF. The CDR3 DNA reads TGCGCCAGCAGCTTGGCCGGGAGGGTAATGACAGATACGCAGTATTTT.

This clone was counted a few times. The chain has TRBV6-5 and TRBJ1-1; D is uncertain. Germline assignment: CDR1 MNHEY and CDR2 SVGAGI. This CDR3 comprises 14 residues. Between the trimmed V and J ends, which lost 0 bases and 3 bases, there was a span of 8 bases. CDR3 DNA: TGTGCCAGCAGTTACTCTCGACGGGACACTGAAGCTTTCTTT. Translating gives CASSYSRRDTEAFF.

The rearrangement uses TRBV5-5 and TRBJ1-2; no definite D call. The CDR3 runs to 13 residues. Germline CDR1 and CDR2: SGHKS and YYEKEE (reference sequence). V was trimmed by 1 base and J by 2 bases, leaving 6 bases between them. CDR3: CASSLNGNYGYTF. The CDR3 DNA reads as TGTGCCAGCAGCTTGAACGGGAACTATGGCTACACCTTC.

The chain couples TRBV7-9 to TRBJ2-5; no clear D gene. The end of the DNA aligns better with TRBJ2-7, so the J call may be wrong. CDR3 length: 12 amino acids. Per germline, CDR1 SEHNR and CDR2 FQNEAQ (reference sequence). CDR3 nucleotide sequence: TGTGCCAGCACCTCGGGTGGTTACGAGCAGTACTTC. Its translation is CASTSGGYEQYF.

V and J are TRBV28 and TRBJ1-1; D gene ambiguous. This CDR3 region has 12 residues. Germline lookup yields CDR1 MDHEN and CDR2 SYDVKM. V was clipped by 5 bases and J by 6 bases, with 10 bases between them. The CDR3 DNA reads TGTGCCAGCAGTCCGGGTAGAGCTGAAGCTTTCTTT. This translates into CASSPGRAEAFF. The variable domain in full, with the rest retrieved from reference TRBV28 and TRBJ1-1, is DVKVTQSSRYLVKRTGEKVFLECVQDMDHENMFWYRQDPGLGLRLIYFSYDVKMKEKGDIPEGYSVSREKKERFSLILESASTNQTSMYLCASSPGRAEAFFGQGTRLTVV.

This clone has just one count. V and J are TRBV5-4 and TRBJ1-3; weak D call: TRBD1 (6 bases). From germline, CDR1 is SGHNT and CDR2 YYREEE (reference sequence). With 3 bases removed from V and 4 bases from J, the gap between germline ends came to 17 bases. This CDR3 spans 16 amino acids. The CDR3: CASSSPGTQRGNTIYF. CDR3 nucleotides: TGTGCCAGCAGCTCCCCCGGGACACAGCGGGGAAACACCATATATTTT.

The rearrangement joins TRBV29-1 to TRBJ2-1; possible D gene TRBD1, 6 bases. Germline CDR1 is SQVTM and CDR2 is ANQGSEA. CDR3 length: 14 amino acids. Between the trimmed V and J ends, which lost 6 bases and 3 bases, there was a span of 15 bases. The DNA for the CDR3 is TGCAGCGTGGGCGGACAGAGTTACTACAATGAGCAGTTCTTC. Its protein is CSVGGQSYYNEQFF.

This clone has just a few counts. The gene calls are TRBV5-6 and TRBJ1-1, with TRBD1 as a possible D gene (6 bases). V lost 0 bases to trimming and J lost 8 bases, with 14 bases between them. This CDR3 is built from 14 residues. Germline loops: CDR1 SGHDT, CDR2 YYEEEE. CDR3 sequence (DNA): TGTGCCAGCAGCTTGGGGGTAGGGGGTAGCGAAGCTTTCTTT. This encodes CASSLGVGGSEAFF.

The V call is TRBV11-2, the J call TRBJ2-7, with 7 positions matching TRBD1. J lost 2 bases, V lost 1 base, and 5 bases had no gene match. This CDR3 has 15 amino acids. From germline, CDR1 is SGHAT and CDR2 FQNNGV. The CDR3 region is CASSLGHRGPYEQYF. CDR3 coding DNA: TGTGCCAGCAGCTTAGGTCACAGGGGCCCCTACGAGCAGTACTTC.

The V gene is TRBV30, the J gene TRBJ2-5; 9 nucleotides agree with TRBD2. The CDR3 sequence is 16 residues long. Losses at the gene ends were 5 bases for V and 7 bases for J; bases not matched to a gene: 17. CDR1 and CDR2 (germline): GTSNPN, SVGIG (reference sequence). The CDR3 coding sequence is TGTGCCTGGGCGAGGATCGCGGGACTAGCCGGGGGGACCCAGTACTTC. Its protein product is CAWARIAGLAGGTQYF. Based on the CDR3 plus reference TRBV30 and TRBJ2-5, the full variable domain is SQTIHQWPATLVQPVGSPLSLECTVEGTSNPNLYWYRQAAGRGLQLLFYSVGIGQISSEVPQNLSASRPQDRQFILSSKKLLLSDSGFYLCAWARIAGLAGGTQYFGPGTRLLVL.

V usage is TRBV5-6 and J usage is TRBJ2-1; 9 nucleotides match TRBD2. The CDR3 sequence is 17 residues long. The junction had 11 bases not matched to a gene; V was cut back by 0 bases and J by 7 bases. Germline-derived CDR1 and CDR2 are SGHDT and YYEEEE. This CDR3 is CASSLARAPSGTNEQFF. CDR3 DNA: TGTGCCAGCAGCTTGGCGCGAGCCCCTAGCGGGACGAATGAGCAGTTCTTC.

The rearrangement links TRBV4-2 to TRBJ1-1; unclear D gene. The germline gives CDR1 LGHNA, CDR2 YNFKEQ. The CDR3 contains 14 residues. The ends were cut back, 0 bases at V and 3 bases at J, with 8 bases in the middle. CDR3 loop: CASSQDTRDTEAFF. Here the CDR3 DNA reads TGTGCCAGCAGCCAAGACACGAGGGACACTGAAGCTTTCTTT.

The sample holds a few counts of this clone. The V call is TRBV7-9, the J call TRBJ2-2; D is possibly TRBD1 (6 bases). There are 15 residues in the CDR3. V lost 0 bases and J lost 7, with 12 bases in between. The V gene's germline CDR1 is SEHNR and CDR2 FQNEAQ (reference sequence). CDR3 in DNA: TGTGCCAGCAGCTTAGCCACAGGGATGATCGGGGAGCTGTTTTTT. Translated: CASSLATGMIGELFF.

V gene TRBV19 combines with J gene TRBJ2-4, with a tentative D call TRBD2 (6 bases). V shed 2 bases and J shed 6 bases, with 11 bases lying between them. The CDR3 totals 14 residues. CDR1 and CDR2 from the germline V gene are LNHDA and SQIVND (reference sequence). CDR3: CASSIRGMANIQYF. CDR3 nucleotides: TGTGCCAGTAGTATACGGGGGATGGCAAACATTCAGTACTTC.

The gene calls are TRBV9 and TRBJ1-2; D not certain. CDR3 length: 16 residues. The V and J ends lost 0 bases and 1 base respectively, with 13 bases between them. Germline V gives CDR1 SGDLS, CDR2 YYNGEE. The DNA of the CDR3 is TGTGCCAGCAGCGTAGGTTTGAGTTCTGTTAACTATGGCTACACCTTC. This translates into CASSVGLSSVNYGYTF.

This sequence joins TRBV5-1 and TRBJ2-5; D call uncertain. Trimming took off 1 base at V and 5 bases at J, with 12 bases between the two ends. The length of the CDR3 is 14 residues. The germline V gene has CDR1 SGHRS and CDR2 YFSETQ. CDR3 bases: TGCGCCAGCAGCTTGAAGCTAGGCGACGAGACCCAGTACTTC. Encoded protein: CASSLKLGDETQYF.

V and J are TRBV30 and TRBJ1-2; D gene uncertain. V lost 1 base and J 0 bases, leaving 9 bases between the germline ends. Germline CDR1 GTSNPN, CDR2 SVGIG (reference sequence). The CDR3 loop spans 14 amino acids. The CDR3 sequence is CAWSALGANYGYTF. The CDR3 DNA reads TGTGCCTGGAGTGCTTTGGGCGCTAACTATGGCTACACCTTC. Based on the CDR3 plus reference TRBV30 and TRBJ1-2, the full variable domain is SQTIHQWPATLVQPVGSPLSLECTVEGTSNPNLYWYRQAAGRGLQLLFYSVGIGQISSEVPQNLSASRPQDRQFILSSKKLLLSDSGFYLCAWSALGANYGYTFGSGTRLTVV.

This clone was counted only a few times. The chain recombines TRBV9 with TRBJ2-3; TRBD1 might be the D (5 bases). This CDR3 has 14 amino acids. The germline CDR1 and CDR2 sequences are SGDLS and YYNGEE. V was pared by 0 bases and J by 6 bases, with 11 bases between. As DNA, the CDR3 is TGTGCCAGCAGCGTAGGGGGCACCACCGATACGCAGTATTTT. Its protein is CASSVGGTTDTQYF. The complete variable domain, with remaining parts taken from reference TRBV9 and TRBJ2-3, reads DSGVTQTPKHLITATGQRVTLRCSPRSGDLSVYWYQQSLDQGLQFLIQYYNGEERAKGNILERFSAQQFPDLHSELNLSSLELGDSALYFCASSVGGTTDTQYFGPGTRLTVL.

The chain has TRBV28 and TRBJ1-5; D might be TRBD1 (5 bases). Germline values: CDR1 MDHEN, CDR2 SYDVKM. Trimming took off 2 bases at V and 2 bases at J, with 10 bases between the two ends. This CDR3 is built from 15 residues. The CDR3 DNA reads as TGTGCCAGCAGTTTACCAGGGATTGGCAATCAGCCCCAGCATTTT. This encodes CASSLPGIGNQPQHF.

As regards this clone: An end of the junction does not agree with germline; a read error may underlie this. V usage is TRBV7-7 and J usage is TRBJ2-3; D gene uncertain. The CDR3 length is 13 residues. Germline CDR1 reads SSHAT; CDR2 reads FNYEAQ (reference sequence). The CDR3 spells CASSLESGDTQYF. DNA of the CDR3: TGTGCTAGCAGCTTAGAGTCGGGAGATACGCAGTATTTT.

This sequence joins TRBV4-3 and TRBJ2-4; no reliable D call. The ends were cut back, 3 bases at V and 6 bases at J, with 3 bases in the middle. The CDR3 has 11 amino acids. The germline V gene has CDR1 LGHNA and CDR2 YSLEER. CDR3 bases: TGCGCCAGCAGCCACGGAAACATTCAGTACTTC. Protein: CASSHGNIQYF.